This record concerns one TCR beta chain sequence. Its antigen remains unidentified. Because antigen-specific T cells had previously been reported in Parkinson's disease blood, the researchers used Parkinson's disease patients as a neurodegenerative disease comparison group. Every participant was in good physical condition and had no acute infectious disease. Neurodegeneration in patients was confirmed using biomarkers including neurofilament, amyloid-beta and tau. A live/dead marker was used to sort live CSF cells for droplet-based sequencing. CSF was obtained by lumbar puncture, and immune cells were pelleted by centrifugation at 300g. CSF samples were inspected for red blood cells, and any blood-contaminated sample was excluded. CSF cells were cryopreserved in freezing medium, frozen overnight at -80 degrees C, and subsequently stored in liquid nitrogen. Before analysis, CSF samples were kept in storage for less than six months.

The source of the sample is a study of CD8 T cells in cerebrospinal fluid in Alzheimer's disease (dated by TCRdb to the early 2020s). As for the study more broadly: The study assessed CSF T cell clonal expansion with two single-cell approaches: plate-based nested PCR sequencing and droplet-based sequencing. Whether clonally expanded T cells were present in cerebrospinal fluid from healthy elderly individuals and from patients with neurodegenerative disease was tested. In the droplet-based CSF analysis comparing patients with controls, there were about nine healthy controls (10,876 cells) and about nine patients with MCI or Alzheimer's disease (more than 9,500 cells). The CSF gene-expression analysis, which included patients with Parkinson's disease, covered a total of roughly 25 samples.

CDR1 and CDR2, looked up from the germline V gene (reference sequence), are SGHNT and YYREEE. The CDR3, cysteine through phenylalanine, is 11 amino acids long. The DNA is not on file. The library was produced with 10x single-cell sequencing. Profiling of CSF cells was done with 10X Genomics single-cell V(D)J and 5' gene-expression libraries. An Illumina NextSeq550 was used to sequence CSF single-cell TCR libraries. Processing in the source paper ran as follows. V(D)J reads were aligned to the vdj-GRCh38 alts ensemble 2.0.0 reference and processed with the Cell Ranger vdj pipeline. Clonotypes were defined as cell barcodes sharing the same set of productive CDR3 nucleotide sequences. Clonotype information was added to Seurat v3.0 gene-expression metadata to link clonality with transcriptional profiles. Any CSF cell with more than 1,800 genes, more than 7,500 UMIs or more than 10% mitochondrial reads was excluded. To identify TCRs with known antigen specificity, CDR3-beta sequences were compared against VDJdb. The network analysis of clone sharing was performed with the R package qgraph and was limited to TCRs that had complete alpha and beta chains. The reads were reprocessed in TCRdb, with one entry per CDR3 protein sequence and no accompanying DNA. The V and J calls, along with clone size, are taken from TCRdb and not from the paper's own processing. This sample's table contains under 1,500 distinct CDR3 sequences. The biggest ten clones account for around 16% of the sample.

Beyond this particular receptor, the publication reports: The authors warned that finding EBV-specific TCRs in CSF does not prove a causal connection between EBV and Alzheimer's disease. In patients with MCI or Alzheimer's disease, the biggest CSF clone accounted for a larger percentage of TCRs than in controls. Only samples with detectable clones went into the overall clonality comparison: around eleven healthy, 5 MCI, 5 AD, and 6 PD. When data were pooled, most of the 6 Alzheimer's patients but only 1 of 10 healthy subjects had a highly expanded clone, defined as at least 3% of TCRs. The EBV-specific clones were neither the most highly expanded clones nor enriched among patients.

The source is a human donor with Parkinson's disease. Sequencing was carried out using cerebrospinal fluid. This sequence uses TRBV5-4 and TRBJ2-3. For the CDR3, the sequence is CASSWDNTQYF.